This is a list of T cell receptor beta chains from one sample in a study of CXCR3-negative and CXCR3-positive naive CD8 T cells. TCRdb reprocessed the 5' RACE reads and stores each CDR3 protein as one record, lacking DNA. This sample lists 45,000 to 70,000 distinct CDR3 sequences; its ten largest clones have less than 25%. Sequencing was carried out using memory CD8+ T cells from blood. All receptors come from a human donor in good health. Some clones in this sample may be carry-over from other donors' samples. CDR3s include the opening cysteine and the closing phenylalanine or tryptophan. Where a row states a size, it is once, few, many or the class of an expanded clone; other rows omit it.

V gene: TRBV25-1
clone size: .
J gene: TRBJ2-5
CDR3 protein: CASSPRNQETQYF

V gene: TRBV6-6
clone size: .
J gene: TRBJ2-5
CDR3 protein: CASSIKTGEETQYF

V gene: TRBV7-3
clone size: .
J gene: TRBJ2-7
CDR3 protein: CASSLGGTAYEQYF

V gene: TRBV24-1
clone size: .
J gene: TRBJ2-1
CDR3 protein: CATSDTGTSGINEQFF

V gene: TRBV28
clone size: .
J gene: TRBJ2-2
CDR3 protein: CASAVTGDGGELFF

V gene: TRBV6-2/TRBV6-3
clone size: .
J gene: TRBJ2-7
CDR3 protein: CASSYYGYEQYF

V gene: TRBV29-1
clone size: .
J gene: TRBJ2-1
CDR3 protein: CSVLTGTAEQFF

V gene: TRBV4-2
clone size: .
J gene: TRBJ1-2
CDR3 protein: CASSQAADRGPYGYTF

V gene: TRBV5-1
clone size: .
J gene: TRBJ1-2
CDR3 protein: CASSLGGYGYTF

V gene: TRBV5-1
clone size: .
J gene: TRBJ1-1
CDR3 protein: CASSLPGGTEAFF

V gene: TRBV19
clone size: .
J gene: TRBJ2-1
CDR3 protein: CASSIGLDNEQFF

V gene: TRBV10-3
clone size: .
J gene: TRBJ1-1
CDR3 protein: CAIRMIQGETEAFF

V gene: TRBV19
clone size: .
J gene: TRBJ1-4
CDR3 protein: CASKRSGDVEKLFF

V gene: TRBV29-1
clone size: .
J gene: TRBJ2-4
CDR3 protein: CSVQTGGEGNIQYF

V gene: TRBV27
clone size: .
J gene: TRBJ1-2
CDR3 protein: CASSFNVLMGTNYGYTF

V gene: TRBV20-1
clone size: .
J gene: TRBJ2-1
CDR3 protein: CSAPTSVFYNEQFF

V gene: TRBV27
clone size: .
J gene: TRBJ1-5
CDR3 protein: CASSSYRGQPQHF

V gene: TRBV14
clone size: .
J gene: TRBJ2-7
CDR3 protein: CASSQGNGGRGQFRTYEQYF

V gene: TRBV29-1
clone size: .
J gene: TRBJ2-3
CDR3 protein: CSVELGGARTTDTQYF

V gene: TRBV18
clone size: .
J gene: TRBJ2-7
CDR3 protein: CASSPKDPRNEQYF

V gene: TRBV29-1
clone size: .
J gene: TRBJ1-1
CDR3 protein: CSALTGGTEAFF

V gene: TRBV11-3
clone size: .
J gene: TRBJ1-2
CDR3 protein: CASSLERGRRRGYTF

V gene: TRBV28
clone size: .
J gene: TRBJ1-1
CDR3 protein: CASRALMNTEAFF

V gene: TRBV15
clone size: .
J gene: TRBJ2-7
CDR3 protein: CATSRDSNTGTGVLEQYF

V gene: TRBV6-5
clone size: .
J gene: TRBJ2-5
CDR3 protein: CASALAGASGGETQYF

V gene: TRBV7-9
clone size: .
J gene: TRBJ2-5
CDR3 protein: CASRDTLEETQYF

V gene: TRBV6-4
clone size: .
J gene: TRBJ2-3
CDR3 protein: CASSDSLAGGRDTQYF

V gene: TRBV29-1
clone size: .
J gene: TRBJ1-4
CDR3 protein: CSGTDTRLRKLFF

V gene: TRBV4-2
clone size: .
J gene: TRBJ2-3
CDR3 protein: CASSQYYEATDTQYF

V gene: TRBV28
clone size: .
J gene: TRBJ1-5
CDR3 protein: CASSPFWAGDINQPQHF

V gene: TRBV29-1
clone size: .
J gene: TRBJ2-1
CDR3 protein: CSAPAENNEQFF

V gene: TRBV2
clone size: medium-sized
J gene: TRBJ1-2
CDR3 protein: CASSEMLGGNGYTF

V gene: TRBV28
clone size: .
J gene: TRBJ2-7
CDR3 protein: CASSLSTGPTYEQYF

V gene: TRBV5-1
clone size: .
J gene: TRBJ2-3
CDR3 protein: CASSLSPTGPDTQYF

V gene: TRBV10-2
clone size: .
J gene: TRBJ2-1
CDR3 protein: CASTGLAGVNEQFF

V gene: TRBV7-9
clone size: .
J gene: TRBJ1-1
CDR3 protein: CASSLTGSPEAFF

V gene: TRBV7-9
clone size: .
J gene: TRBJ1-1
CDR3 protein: CASSLGDSTEAFF

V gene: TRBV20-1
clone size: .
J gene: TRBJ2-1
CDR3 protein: CSARDLMSSYNEQFF

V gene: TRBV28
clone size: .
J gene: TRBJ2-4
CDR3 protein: CASSPFGEKHIQYF

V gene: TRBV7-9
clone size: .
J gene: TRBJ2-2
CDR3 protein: CASSSPLRGHTNTGELFF

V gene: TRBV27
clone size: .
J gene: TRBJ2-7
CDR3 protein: CASSPTGTYEQYF

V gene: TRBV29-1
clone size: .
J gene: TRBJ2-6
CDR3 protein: CSGRESGANVLTF

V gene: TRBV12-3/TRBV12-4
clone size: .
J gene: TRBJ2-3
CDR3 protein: CASSTTGQGNTQYF

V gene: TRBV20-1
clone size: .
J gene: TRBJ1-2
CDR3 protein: CSARGGGGYTF

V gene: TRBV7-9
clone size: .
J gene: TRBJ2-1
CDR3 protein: CASAQGFNEQFF

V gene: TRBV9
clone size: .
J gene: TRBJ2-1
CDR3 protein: CASSVAPTLGEQFF

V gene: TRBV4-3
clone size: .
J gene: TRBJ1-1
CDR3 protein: CASSQEGRTEAFF

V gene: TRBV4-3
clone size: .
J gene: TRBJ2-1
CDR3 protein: CASSFGLAGGEQFF

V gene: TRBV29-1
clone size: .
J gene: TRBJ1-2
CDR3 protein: CSVIPGEGGYTF

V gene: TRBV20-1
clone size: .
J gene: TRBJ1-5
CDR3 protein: CSVSHRASNQPQHF

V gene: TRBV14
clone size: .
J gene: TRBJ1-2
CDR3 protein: CASSFSGSGLPYGYTF

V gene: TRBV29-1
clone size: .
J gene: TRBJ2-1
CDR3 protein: CSVEDPEGNEQFF

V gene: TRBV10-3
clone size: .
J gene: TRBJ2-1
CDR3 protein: CAISESGQEFEQFF

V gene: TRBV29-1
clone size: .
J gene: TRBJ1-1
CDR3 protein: CSVELGQKNTEAFF

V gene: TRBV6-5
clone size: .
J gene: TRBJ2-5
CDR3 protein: CASSYVPQETQYF

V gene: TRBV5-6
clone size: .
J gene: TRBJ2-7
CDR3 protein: CASSLRGQLAGASYEQYF